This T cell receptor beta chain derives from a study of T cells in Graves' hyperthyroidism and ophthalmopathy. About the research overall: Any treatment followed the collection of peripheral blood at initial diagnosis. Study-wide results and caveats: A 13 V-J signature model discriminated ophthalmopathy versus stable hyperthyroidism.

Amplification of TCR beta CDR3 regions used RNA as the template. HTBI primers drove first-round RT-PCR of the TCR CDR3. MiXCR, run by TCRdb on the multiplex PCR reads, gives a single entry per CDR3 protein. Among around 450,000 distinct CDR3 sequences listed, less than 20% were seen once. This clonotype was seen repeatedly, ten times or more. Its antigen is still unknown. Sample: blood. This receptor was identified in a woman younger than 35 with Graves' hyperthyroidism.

CDR3 protein: CASSFWDSYEQYF. CDR3 nucleotide sequence: TGTGCCAGCAGCTTCTGGGACTCCTACGAGCAGTACTTC. The chain is built from TRBV11-2 and TRBJ2-7; D gene uncertain. From germline, CDR1 is SGHAT and CDR2 FQNNGV. The CDR3 is made up of 13 amino acids. V was clipped by 3 bases and J by 0 bases, with 6 bases between them.